This record concerns one T cell receptor (beta chain) sequence. The antigen is not known. The data stem from a study of cytomegalovirus exposure and HLA in healthy donors. Looking at the study overall: Approximately 85 million unique TCRs from HLA-typed donors were held in an early data release. Study-level results: For TCR beta chains, V- and J-gene trimming was later linked to a missense DCLRE1C variant. The sole available immune exposure information was CMV serostatus. The study dropped some indistinguishable V segments, TRBV6-2 and TRBV6-3 among them.

13 Jbeta primers and 60 Vbeta primers were used for the PCR. Method: immunoSEQ multiplex PCR; TCRdb's copy keeps in-frame clones and lacks some. The sample shows some 160,000 clones, around 80% of them seen only once. CDR1 is KGHSH and CDR2 is LQKENI in the germline V gene. With 3 bases clipped from V and 5 bases from J, the junction kept 4 bases outside the gene matches. The CDR3 length is 13 residues. Sequences were obtained from PBMCs. The chain recombines TRBV18 with TRBJ2-7, with 7 positions matching TRBD1. The receptor comes from a woman in her thirties or forties in good health and CMV-seronegative. CDR3 coding DNA: TGTGCCAGCTCACCCCAAGGGGGCCACGAGCAGTACTTC. It is translated as CASSPQGGHEQYF.